The clone carrying this T cell receptor beta chain was seen a single time. This sample is drawn from a study of shared T cell receptors in the human thymus. Measured with immunoSEQ multiplex PCR; TCRdb has only the in-frame clones, and not every one. This sample has about 500,000 clones, with approximately 80% found just once. Germline trimming cut 2 bases from V and 3 bases from J; bases unmatched to any gene: 3. The CDR3 is made up of 15 amino acids. Germline values: CDR1 SGHAT, CDR2 FQNNGV. This sample was shared with a second study, whose subject was human thymus T cells. That work states: Donors consisted of healthy Finnish infants (having corrective surgery for congenital heart defects). Resected material from corrective heart surgery provided the thymus tissue analysed. Gene usage (both V and J) appeared biased in thymic and blood repertoires. A high degree of thymic repertoire overlap among unrelated individuals was reported in related research.

This chain uses TRBV11-2 with TRBJ2-7; 11 bases align to TRBD2. Sequencing was carried out using thymocytes. The sequence came from a boy younger than two with a congenital heart defect. In nucleotides, the CDR3 is TGTGCCAGCAGCTTAATCGGGACTAGCGGCTACGAGCAGTACTTC. Amino acids: CASSLIGTSGYEQYF.